This T cell receptor (beta chain) comes out of a study of T cells in tumors after PD-1 blockade. About the research overall: Patients received pembrolizumab 200 mg every 3 weeks or cemiplimab 350 mg every 2 weeks. On average, peripheral blood gave some 120,000 TCR templates and about 34,000 unique clonotypes.

Germline V gives CDR1 MNHEY, CDR2 SMNVEV (reference sequence). V lost 0 bases, J lost 0 bases, and 8 bases lay in between. CDR3 length: 15 amino acids. Template: tumor biopsy or peripheral blood genomic DNA, roughly 600-6,004 ng per sample. TCRdb keeps only in-frame clones here, not all; method: immunoSEQ multiplex PCR. Among 20,000 to 25,000 clones, about three quarters were seen once, and the ten largest hold 26%. This clonotype was sampled from a human donor with basal cell carcinoma. The rearrangement links TRBV27 to TRBJ1-1; the D is unclear. This specimen was PBMCs, taken before anti-PD-1 treatment. The CDR3: CASSLSPQVNTEAFF. The CDR3, as DNA: TGTGCCAGCAGTTTATCTCCTCAAGTGAACACTGAAGCTTTCTTT.